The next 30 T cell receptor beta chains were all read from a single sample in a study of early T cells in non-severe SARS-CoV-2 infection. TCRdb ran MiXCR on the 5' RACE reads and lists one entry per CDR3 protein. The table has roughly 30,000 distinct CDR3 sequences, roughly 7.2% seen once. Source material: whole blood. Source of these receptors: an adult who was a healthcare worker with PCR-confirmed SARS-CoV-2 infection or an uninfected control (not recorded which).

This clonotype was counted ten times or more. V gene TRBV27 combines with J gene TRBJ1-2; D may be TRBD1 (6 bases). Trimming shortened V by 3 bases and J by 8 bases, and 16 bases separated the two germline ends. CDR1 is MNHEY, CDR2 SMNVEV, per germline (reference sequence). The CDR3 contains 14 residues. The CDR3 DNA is TGTGCCAGCAGTTTCCGGGACAACAGCTTCGGCTACACCTTC. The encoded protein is CASSFRDNSFGYTF.

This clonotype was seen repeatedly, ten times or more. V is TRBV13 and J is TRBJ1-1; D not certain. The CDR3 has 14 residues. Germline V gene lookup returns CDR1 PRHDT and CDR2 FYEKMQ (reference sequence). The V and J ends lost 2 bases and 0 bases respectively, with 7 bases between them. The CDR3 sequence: CASSLQVLNTEAFF. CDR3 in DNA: TGTGCCAGCAGCTTACAGGTTTTGAACACTGAAGCTTTCTTT.

The CDR3 sequence: CASSPPPTGEENTIYF. In nucleotides, the CDR3 is TGTGCCAGCAGTCCCCCCCCGACAGGGGAAGAAAACACCATATATTTT. This rearrangement joins TRBV28 to TRBJ1-3; 8 bases are shared with TRBD1. The V gene's germline CDR1 is MDHEN and CDR2 SYDVKM. Trimming cost V 5 bases and J 6 bases; bases outside gene matches: 12. The CDR3 covers 16 residues.

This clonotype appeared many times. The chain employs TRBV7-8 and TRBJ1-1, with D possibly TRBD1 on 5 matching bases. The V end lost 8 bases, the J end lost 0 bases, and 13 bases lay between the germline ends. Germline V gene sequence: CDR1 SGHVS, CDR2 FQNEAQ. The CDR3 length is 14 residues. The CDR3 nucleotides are TGTGCCAGCGGTGGTGACAGACTGAACACTGAAGCTTTCTTT. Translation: CASGGDRLNTEAFF. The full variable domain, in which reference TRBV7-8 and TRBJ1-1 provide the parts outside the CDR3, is GAGVSQSPRYKVAKRGQDVALRCDPISGHVSLFWYQQALGQGPEFLTYFQNEAQLDKSGLPSDRFFAERPEGSVSTLKIQRTQQEDSAVYLCASGGDRLNTEAFFGQGTRLTVV.

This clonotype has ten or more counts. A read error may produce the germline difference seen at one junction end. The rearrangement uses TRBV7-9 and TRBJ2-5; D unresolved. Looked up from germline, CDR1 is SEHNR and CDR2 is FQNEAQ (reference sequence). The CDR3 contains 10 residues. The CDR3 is CASSVLTADF. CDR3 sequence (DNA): TGTGCCAGCAGCGTCCTGACGGCTGATTTC.

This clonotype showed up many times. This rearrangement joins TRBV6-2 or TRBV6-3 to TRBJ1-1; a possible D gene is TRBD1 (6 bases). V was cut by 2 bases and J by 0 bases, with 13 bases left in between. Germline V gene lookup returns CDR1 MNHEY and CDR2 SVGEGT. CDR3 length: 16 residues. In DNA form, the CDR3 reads TGTGCCAGCAGTTACGGACAGAGGCTCATGAACACTGAAGCTTTCTTT. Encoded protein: CASSYGQRLMNTEAFF.

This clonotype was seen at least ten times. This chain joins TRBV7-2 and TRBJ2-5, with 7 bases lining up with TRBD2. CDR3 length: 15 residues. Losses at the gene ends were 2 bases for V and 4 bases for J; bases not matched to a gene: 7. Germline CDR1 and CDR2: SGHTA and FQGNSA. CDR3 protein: CASSLNGGSIETQYF. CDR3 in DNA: TGTGCCAGCAGCTTAAACGGCGGGAGCATAGAGACCCAGTACTTC. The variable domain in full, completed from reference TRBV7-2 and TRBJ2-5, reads GAGVSQSPSNKVTEKGKDVELRCDPISGHTALYWYRQSLGQGLEFLIYFQGNSAPDKSGLPSDRFSAERTGGSVSTLTIQRTQQEDSAVYLCASSLNGGSIETQYFGPGTRLLVL.

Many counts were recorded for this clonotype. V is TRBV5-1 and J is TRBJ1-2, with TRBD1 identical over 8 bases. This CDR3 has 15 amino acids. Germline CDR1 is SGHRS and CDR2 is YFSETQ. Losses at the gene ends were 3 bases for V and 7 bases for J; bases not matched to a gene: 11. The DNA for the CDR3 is TGCGCCAGCAGCTCAACCGACAGGGGTATTGGTGGCTACACCTTC. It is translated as CASSSTDRGIGGYTF.

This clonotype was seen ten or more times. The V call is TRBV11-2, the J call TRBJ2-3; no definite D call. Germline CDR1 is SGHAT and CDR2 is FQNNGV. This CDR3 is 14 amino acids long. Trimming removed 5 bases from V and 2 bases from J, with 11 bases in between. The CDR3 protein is CASSPDPNTDTQYF. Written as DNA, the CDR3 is TGTGCCAGCAGCCCAGACCCAAACACAGATACGCAGTATTTT.

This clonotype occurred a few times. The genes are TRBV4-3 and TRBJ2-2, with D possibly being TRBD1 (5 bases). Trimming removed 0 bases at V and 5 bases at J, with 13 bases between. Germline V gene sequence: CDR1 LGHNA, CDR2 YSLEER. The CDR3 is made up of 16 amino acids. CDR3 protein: CASSQDRVGRTGELFF. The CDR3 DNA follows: TGCGCCAGCAGCCAAGACAGGGTGGGGCGGACCGGGGAGCTGTTTTTT.

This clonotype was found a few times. The CDR3 is CASSLAQGRTEAFF. CDR3 bases: TGTGCCAGCAGCTTAGCCCAGGGTAGGACTGAAGCTTTCTTT. The rearrangement links TRBV7-9 to TRBJ1-1, with a tentative D call TRBD1 (5 bases). Per germline, CDR1 SEHNR and CDR2 FQNEAQ (reference sequence). The CDR3 sequence is 14 residues long. V lost 0 bases, J lost 5 bases, and 10 bases lay in between.

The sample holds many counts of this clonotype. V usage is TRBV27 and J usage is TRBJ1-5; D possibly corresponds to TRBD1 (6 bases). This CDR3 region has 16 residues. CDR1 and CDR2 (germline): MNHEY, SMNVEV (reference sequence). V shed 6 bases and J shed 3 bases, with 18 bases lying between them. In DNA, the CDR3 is TGTGCCAGCAGGCCTTTTCGACAGGCCCCCAATCAGCCCCAGCATTTT. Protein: CASRPFRQAPNQPQHF.

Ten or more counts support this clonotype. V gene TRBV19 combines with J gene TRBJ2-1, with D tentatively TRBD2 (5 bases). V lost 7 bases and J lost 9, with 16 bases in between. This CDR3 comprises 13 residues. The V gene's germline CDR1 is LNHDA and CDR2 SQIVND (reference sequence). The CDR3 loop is CASIDYTGGEQFF. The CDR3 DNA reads TGTGCCAGTATCGATTACACCGGAGGTGAGCAGTTCTTC.

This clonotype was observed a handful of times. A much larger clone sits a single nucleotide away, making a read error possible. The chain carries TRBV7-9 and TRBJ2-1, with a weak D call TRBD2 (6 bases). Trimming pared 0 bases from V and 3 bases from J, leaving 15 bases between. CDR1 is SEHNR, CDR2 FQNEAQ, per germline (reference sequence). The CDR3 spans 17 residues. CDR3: CASSLAAGGPIYNEQFF. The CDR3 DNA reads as TGTGCCAGCAGCTTAGCCGCAGGAGGGCCGATCTACAATGAGCAGTTCTTC.

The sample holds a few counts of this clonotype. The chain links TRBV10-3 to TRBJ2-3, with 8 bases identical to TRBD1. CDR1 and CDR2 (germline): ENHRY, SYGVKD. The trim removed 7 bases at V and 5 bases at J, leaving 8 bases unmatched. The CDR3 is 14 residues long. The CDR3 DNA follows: TGTGCCATCACCCAGGGGGCTTCTGGAGATACGCAGTATTTT. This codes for CAITQGASGDTQYF.

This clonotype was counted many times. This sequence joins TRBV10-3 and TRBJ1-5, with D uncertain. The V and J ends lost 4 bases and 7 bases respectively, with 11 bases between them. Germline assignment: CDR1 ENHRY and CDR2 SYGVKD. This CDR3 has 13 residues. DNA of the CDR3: TGTGCCATCAGTGGCATAAAGGGACAGCCCCAGCATTTT. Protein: CAISGIKGQPQHF.

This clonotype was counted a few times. CDR3 region: CSARTGVNQPQHF. The CDR3 DNA follows: TGCAGTGCTAGGACAGGGGTGAATCAGCCCCAGCATTTT. This chain links TRBV20-1 with TRBJ1-5; 8 nucleotides line up with TRBD1. Germline assignment: CDR1 DFQATT and CDR2 SNEGSKA (reference sequence). V trimming: 3 bases; J trimming: 4 bases; junction bases outside the gene matches: 2. This CDR3 has 13 residues.

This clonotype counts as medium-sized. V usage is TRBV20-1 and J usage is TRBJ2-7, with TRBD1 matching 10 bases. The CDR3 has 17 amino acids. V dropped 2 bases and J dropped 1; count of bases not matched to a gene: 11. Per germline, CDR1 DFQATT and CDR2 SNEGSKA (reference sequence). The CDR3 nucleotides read TGCAGTGCTAGAAGGTGGACAGGGGGTTTCCCTTCCTACGAGCAGTACTTC. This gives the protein CSARRWTGGFPSYEQYF.

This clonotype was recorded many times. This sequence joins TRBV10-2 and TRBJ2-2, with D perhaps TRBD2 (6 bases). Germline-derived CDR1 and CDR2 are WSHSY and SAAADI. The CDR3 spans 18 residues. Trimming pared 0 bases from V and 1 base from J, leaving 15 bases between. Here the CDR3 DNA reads TGCGCCAGCAGTGAGTCGTCGGAGGGATCCCTGAACACCGGGGAGCTGTTTTTT. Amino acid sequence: CASSESSEGSLNTGELFF.

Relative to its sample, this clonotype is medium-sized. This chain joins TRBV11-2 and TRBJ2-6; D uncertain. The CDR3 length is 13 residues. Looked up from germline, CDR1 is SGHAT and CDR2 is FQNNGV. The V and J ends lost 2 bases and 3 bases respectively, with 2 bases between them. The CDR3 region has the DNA TGTGCCAGCAGCTTATTTGGGGCCAACGTCCTGACTTTC. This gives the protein CASSLFGANVLTF.

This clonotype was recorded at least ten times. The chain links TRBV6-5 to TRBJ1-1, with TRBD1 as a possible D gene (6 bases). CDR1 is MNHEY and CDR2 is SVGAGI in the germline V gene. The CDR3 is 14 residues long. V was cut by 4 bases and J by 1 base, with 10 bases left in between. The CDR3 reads CASSSPTGNTEAFF. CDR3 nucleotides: TGTGCCAGCAGTTCACCGACAGGGAACACTGAAGCTTTCTTT.

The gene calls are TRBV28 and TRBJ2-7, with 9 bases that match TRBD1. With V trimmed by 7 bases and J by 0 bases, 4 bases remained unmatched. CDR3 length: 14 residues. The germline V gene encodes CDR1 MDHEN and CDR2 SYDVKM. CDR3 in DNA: TGTGCCAGCAAAAAGACAGGGGGCTCCTACGAGCAGTACTTC. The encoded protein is CASKKTGGSYEQYF.

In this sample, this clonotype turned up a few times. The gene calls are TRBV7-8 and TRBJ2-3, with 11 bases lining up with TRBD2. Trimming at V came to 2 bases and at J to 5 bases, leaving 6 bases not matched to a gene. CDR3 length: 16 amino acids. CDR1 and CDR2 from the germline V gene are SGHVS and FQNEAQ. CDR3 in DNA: TGTGCCAGCAGCTTATTAGCGGGAGGGCCGAAAGATACGCAGTATTTT. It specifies CASSLLAGGPKDTQYF.

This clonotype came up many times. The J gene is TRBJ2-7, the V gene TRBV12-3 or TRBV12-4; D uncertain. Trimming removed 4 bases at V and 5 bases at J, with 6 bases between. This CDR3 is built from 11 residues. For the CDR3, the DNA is TGTGCCAGCAGTTGGGGTAACGAGCAGTACTTC. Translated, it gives CASSWGNEQYF.

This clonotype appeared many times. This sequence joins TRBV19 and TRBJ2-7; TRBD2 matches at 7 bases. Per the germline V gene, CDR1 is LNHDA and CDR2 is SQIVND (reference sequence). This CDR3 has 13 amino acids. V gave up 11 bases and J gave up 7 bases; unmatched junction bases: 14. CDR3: CAVSSSGLGEQYF. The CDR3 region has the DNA TGTGCCGTCAGCTCTAGCGGACTTGGTGAGCAGTACTTC.

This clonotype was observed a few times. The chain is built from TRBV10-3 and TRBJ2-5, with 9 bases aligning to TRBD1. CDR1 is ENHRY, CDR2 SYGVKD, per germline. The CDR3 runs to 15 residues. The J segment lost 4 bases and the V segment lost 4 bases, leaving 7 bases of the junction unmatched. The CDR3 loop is CAISGGQGATETQYF. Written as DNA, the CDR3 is TGTGCCATCAGTGGGGGACAGGGAGCAACAGAGACCCAGTACTTC.

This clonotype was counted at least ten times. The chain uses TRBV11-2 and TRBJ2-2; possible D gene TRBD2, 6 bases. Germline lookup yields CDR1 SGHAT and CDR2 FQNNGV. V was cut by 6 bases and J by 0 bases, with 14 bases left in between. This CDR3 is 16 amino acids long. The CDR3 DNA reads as TGTGCCAGCAGTCCCGGGAGCTTCGCGAACACCGGGGAGCTGTTTTTT. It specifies CASSPGSFANTGELFF.

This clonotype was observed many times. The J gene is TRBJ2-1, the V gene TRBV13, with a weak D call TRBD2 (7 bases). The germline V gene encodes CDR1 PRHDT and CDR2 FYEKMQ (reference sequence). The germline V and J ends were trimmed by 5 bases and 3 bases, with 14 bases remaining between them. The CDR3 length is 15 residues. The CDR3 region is CASSRGLGGYNEQFF. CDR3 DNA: TGTGCCAGCAGCCGTGGACTAGGGGGCTACAATGAGCAGTTCTTC. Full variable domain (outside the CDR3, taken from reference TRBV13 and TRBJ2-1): AAGVIQSPRHLIKEKRETATLKCYPIPRHDTVYWYQQGPGQDPQFLISFYEKMQSDKGSIPDRFSAQQFSDYHSELNMSSLELGDSALYFCASSRGLGGYNEQFFGPGTRLTVL.

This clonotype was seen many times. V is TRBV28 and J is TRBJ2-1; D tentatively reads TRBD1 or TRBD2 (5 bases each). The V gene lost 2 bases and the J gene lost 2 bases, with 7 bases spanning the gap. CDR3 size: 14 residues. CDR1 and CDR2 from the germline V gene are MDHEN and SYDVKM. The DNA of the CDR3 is TGTGCCAGCAGTTTAGGGGGAGCCTACAATGAGCAGTTCTTC. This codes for CASSLGGAYNEQFF.

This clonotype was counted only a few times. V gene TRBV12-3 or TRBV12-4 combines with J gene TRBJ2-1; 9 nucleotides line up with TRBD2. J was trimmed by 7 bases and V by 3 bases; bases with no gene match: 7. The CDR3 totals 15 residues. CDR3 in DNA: TGTGCCAGCAGTTTGTTTGCGGGAGGGCGGAATGAGCAGTTCTTC. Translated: CASSLFAGGRNEQFF.